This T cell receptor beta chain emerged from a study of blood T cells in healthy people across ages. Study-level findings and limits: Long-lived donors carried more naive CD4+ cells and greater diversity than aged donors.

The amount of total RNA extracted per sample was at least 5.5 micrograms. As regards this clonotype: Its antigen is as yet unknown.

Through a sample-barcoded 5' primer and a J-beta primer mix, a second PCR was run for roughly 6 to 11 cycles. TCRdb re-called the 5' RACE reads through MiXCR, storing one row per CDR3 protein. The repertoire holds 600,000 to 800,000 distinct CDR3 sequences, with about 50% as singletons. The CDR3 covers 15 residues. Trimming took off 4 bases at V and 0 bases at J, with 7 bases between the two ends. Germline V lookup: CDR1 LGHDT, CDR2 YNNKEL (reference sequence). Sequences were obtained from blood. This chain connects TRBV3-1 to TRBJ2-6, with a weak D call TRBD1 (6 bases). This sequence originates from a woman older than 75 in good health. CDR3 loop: CASSLGHSGANVLTF. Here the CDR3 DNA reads TGTGCCAGCAGCCTGGGACACTCTGGGGCCAACGTCCTGACTTTC.